The 2 T cell receptor beta chains below were found in one sample sequenced in a study of T cell responses to AZD1222 COVID-19 vaccine. Sequenced by immunoSEQ multiplex PCR; TCRdb stores in-frame clones only, minus some. The table shows under 110,000 clones, with 70% to 90% occurring only once. The sample was peripheral blood, taken on day 0 of AZD1222 vaccination. All receptors come from an adult in good health.

The chain combines TRBV27 with TRBJ1-1; no firm D call. V was clipped by 3 bases and J by 0 bases, with 5 bases between them. The germline CDR1 and CDR2 sequences are MNHEY and SMNVEV (reference sequence). CDR3 size: 13 residues. The CDR3 region is CASSFFMNTEAFF. The CDR3 bases are TGTGCCAGCAGTTTCTTCATGAACACTGAAGCTTTCTTT.

The chain uses TRBV27 and TRBJ2-6, with D hard to call. The CDR3 has 14 residues. V was clipped by 7 bases and J by 2 bases, with 9 bases between them. The germline CDR1 and CDR2 sequences are MNHEY and SMNVEV (reference sequence). CDR3 sequence: CASTVEAGANVLTF. In nucleotides, the CDR3 is TGTGCCAGCACAGTAGAGGCTGGGGCCAACGTCCTGACTTTC. Supplemented by reference TRBV27 and TRBJ2-6, the full variable domain reads EAQVTQNPRYLITVTGKKLTVTCSQNMNHEYMSWYRQDPGLGLRQIYYSMNVEVTDKGDVPEGYKVSRKEKRNFPLILESPSPNQTSLYFCASTVEAGANVLTFGAGSRLTVL.